What follows describes a single TCR beta chain. Its target is not known. Repertoires were generated with immunoSEQ multiplex PCR, while TCRdb's copy carries only in-frame clones and drops some. The top ten hold less than 11% of the sample, which has some 360,000 clones, more than 60% seen once. The data derive from a study of shared clonotypes between healthy human individuals. Study-level findings and limits: Donor scarcity curtailed the genetic and exposure-history diversity represented herein. In contrast to clonotypes shared by all four donors, non-shared clonotypes had lower generation probabilities. Memory subsets generally showed lower estimated richness than naive subsets.

The germline gives CDR1 SGHRS, CDR2 YFSETQ. The V and J ends lost 0 bases and 6 bases, in that order; junction bases with no gene match: 7. The length of the CDR3 is 16 residues. The specimen sequenced was memory CD4+ T cells sorted from blood. Subset specified: CD45RA-negative fraction. This receptor was obtained from a man aged 25 to 40 in good health. This chain joins TRBV5-1 and TRBJ2-1; the match to TRBD2 covers 9 bases. CDR3 DNA sequence: TGCGCCAGCAGCTTGGCCGGGACTAGCTCACTCAATGAGCAGTTCTTC. It codes for CASSLAGTSSLNEQFF.